Detailed here is one T cell receptor (beta chain). What it recognizes is unknown. TCRdb keeps only in-frame clones here, not all; method: immunoSEQ multiplex PCR. The data hold some 77,000 clones, with around 88% observed a single time. The sample originates from a study of OX40 agonist ivuxolimab in advanced cancers. About the research overall: Partial response was recorded in three patients: one hepatocellular carcinoma and two cutaneous melanoma cases. Study results and limitations: Some nonresponders also had low normalized T-cell clonal expansion. Clonal expansion by week 6 occurred in CD4+ and CD8+ blood T cells (at 0.1 to 3.0 mg/kg).

V gave up 8 bases and J gave up 2 bases, with 10 bases separating them. The length of the CDR3 is 13 residues. The germline CDR1 and CDR2 sequences are MNHNS and SASEGT. The source is an adult with an advanced solid tumor such as melanoma, head and neck, liver or kidney cancer. Here the sequenced sample was CD4+ or CD8+ T cells sorted from blood, taken in a trial of the OX40 agonist ivuxolimab. The chain combines TRBV6-1 with TRBJ1-5; D not certain. The CDR3 sequence is CASRVGGNQPQHF. The CDR3 DNA reads TGTGCCAGCCGAGTTGGTGGCAATCAGCCCCAGCATTTT.